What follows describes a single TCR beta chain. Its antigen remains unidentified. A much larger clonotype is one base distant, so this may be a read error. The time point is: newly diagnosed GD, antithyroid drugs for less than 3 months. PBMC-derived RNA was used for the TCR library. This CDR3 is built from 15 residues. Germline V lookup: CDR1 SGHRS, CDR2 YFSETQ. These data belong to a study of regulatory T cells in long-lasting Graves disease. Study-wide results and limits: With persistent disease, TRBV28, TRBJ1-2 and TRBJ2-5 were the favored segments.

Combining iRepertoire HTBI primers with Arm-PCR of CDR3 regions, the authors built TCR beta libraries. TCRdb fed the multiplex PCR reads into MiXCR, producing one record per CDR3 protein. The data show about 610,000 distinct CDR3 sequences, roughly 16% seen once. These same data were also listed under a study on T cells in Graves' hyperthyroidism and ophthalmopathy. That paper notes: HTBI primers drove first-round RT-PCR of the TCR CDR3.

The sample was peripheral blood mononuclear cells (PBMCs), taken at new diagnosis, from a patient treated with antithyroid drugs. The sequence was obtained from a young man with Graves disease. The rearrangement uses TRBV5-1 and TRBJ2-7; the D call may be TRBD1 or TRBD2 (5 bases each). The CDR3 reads CASSSSTGRGYEQHF. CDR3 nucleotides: TGCGCCAGCAGCTCGTCGACGGGGCGAGGGTACGAGCAGCACTTC.